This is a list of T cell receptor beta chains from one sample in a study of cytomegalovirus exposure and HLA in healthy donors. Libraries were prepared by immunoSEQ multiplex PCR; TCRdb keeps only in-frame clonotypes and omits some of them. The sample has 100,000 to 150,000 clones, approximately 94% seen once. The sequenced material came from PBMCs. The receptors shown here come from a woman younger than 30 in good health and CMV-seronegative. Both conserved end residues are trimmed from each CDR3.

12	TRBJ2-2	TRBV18	ASSPGRNTGELF
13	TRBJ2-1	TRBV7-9	ASSSGLAGGYEQF
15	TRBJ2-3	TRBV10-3	AISESLAGGPSDTQY
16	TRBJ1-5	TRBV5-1	ASSLVPQGYGSNQPQH
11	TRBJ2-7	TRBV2	ASSPGRAYEQY
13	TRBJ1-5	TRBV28	ASSFSPLSNQPQH
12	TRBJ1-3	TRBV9	ASSVLGTGNTIY
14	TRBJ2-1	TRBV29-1	SVEGLAGINRSGQF
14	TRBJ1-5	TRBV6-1	ASSGGRTGNNQPQH
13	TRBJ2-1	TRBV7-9	ASSEVAGGYNEQF
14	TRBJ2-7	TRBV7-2	ASSLEGGRLTYEQY
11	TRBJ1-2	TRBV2	ASRADTDYGYT
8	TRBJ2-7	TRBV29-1	SAGAYEQY
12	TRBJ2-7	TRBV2	ASRVQGPSYEQY
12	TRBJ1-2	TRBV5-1	ASSFDRGQDGYT
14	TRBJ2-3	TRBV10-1	ASSLASGADTDTQY
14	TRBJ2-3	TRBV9	ASSVDDGTGGDTQY
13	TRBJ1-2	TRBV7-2	ASSLFRTREDGYT
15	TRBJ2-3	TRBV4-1	ASSQDSRRRLTDTQY
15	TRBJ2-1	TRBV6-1	ASSEMGRGGSYNEQF
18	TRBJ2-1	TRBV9	ASSSIAGGPNYKSYNEQF
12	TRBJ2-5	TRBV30	AWSRRGGRETQY
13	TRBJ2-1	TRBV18	ASSPPGSPYNEQF
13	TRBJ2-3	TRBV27	ASSSYGTTQDTQY
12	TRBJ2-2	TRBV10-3	AISEGGGIGELF
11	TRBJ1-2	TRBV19	ASSPRARTGYT
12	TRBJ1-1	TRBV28	ASSIYRQGDEAF
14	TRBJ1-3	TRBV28	ASRGQGSSSGNTIY
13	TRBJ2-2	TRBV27	ASSLAGAYTGELF
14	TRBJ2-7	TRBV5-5	ASSLVTHSSSYEQY
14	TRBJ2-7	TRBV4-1	ASSQDIATGSYEQY
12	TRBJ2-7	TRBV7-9	ASSLGGGSYEQY
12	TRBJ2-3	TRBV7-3	ASSLQGMTDTQY
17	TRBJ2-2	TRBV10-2	ASTDWDRGKVLNTGELF
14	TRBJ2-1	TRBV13	ASSLVASGEYNEQF
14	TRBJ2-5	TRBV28	ASSGGAELYQETQY
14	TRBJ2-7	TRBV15	ATSRPGTGHPSEQY
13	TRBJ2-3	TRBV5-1	ASSLERGVPDTQY
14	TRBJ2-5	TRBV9	ASSEHAGTIPETQY
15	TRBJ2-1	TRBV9	ASSQRGETGLYNEQF
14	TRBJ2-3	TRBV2	ASSESRTPDRYTQY
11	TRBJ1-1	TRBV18	ASSPPHRGTAF
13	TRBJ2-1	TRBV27	ASSMKAGGPYEQF
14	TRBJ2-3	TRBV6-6	ASSSSGRRGTDTQY
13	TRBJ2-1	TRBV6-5	ASSYDGRGINEQF
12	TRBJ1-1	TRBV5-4	ASSLTLGVGEAF
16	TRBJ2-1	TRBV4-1	ASSRQPKTSGTYNEQF
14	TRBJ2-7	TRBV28	ASSSLLGRAVHEQY
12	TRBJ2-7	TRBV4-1	ASSPGDGPYEQY
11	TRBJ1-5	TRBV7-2	ASRQGSDQPQH
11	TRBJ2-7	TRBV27	ASADVGPYEQY
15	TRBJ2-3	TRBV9	ASSVLNGGRGTDTQY
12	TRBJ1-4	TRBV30	AWSPGDPNEKLF
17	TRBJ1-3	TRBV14	ASSRESGQGFSGGDTIY
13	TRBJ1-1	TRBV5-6	ASSLRGTGEGEAF
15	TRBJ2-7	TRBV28	ASSVGIVRDSSYEQY
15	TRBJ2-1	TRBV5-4	ASSLSLRGHSYNEQF